The 27 T cell receptor beta chains in this list originate from one sample, sequenced in a study of OX40 agonist ivuxolimab in advanced cancers. The table came from immunoSEQ multiplex PCR; TCRdb's copy has only in-frame clones and leaves some out. This sample has fewer than 120,000 clones, with 89% found just once. The specimen comprised CD4+ or CD8+ T cells sorted from blood, sampled in a trial of the OX40 agonist ivuxolimab. The source of these receptors is an adult with an advanced solid tumor such as melanoma, head and neck, liver or kidney cancer.

The chain has TRBV27 and TRBJ2-7, with no clear D. V lost 2 bases and J 2 bases, leaving 7 bases between the germline ends. The CDR3 spans 13 residues. Germline CDR1 and CDR2: MNHEY and SMNVEV (reference sequence). The CDR3 nucleotides read TGTGCCAGCAGTTTACAGCCGGCCTACGAGCAGTACTTC. Translating it yields CASSLQPAYEQYF.

The chain uses TRBV11-2 and TRBJ2-3; D is unclear. The V end lost 0 bases, the J end lost 2 bases, and 3 bases lay between the germline ends. Germline lookup yields CDR1 SGHAT and CDR2 FQNNGV. The CDR3 is 13 residues long. The CDR3 loop reads CASSLDYTDTQYF. The CDR3 coding sequence is TGTGCCAGCAGCTTAGATTACACAGATACGCAGTATTTT.

This chain uses TRBV19 with TRBJ1-5, with D maybe TRBD1 (5 bases). Germline-derived CDR1 and CDR2 are LNHDA and SQIVND (reference sequence). Trimming cost V 7 bases and J 1 base, with 17 bases left between them. The CDR3 spans 16 residues. CDR3 amino acids: CASTSSRRGSNQPQHF. For the CDR3, the DNA is TGTGCCAGTACCAGTTCTCGAAGGGGCAGCAATCAGCCCCAGCATTTT.

The chain carries TRBV14 and TRBJ2-7; TRBD1 might be the D (6 bases). This CDR3 is 19 amino acids long. The V end lost 4 bases, the J end lost 0 bases, and 25 bases lay between the germline ends. From germline, CDR1 is SGHDN and CDR2 FVKESK. The CDR3 is CASSRYRVDYSTFSYEQYF. In DNA, the CDR3 is TGTGCCAGCAGCCGTTACAGGGTTGACTACTCGACTTTCTCCTACGAGCAGTACTTC.

The V gene is TRBV9, the J gene TRBJ2-3; D tentatively reads TRBD1 or TRBD2 (6 bases each). Germline assignment: CDR1 SGDLS and CDR2 YYNGEE. This CDR3 has 15 amino acids. V was pared by 3 bases and J by 1 base, with 12 bases between. The CDR3 DNA reads TGTGCCAGCAGCGAGCCTAGGGGGGGCACAGATACGCAGTATTTT. Protein: CASSEPRGGTDTQYF.

V gene TRBV5-6 combines with J gene TRBJ2-5; D remains ambiguous. Germline V gene data show CDR1 as SGHDT and CDR2 as YYEEEE. The CDR3 covers 13 residues. V lost 7 bases and J lost 0, with 10 bases in between. CDR3 bases: TGTGCCAGCTCGAAACGGGACCAAGAGACCCAGTACTTC. It codes for CASSKRDQETQYF.

The count of this clone is one. V gene TRBV6-5 combines with J gene TRBJ1-1; the D gene is possibly TRBD1 (5 bases). V was cut by 6 bases and J by 11 bases, with 19 bases left in between. Germline-derived CDR1 and CDR2 are MNHEY and SVGAGI. This CDR3 has 13 residues. CDR3 DNA: TGTGCCAGCAGACCCCAAGGGGTCTGGGAGGCTTTCTTT. This sequence encodes CASRPQGVWEAFF.

This clone was seen just once. This chain joins TRBV29-1 and TRBJ1-1, with D hard to call. The CDR3 sequence is 12 residues long. V lost 4 bases and J lost 3, with 9 bases in between. CDR1 is SQVTM, CDR2 ANQGSEA, per germline. In DNA, the CDR3 is TGCAGCGTTGGGGGAGGAGACACTGAAGCTTTCTTT. Translated, it gives CSVGGGDTEAFF.

The chain recombines TRBV19 with TRBJ1-1, with 9 bases identical to TRBD1. This CDR3 contains 14 residues. Germline CDR1 reads LNHDA; CDR2 reads SQIVND (reference sequence). Trimming at V came to 6 bases and at J to 5 bases, leaving 7 bases not matched to a gene. The chain's CDR3 is CASSHRQGGTEAFF. The CDR3 coding sequence is TGTGCCAGTAGCCATAGACAGGGGGGGACTGAAGCTTTCTTT.

The rearrangement links TRBV19 to TRBJ1-5; no clear D gene. Trimming took 7 bases from V and 3 from J, leaving 7 bases between them. Looked up from germline, CDR1 is LNHDA and CDR2 is SQIVND (reference sequence). The CDR3 is 12 residues long. The CDR3 region has the DNA TGTGCCAGTACCAACCTCAATCAGCCCCAGCATTTT. Its protein product is CASTNLNQPQHF.

The chain uses TRBV2 and TRBJ2-6; D gene ambiguous. Germline values: CDR1 SNHLY, CDR2 FYNNEI. V lost 6 bases and J lost 0, with 9 bases in between. This CDR3 contains 15 residues. This chain's CDR3 is CASSAGPSGANVLTF. The DNA of the CDR3 is TGTGCCAGCAGCGCAGGACCCTCTGGGGCCAACGTCCTGACTTTC.

V gene TRBV9 combines with J gene TRBJ2-1, with 7 bases that match TRBD2. CDR1 SGDLS and CDR2 YYNGEE come from the germline V gene. CDR3 size: 16 residues. V shed 0 bases and J 6 bases; nucleotides not matched to a gene: 9. The CDR3 region is CASSVVTSVGSNEQFF. CDR3 nucleotides: TGTGCCAGCAGCGTAGTCACTAGCGTAGGTAGCAATGAGCAGTTCTTC.

The rearrangement joins TRBV20-1 to TRBJ1-2, with D uncertain. Germline V gives CDR1 DFQATT, CDR2 SNEGSKA (reference sequence). Trimming removed 1 base from V and 7 bases from J, with 7 bases in between. The CDR3 sequence is 11 residues long. CDR3 bases: TGCAGTGCTAGAGTATTCGGTGGCTACACCTTC. Encoded protein: CSARVFGGYTF.

This clone appeared a single time. The chain employs TRBV6-1 and TRBJ2-2, with 7 positions matching TRBD1. CDR3 size: 15 residues. The germline V gene has CDR1 MNHNS and CDR2 SASEGT. J was trimmed by 6 bases and V by 0 bases; bases with no gene match: 4. This CDR3 is CASSEATGYAGELFF. DNA for the CDR3: TGTGCCAGCAGTGAAGCGACAGGGTACGCCGGGGAGCTGTTTTTT.

The V and J genes are TRBV4-3 and TRBJ1-2; tentatively, D is TRBD1 (5 bases). The CDR3 contains 17 residues. Germline CDR1 and CDR2: LGHNA and YSLEER. Between the trimmed V and J ends, which lost 1 base and 4 bases, there was a span of 19 bases. Here the CDR3 reads CASSQGGRQTTIYGYTF. CDR3 DNA: TGCGCCAGCAGCCAAGGAGGAAGACAGACTACGATCTATGGCTACACCTTC.

V and J are TRBV4-1 and TRBJ1-1; D unresolved. V was cut by 1 base and J by 1 base, with 13 bases left in between. CDR1 and CDR2 (germline): MGHRA, YSYEKL. The CDR3 runs 16 residues. DNA for the CDR3: TGCGCCAGCAGCCAAGGACTGCAGAGAACGAACACTGAAGCTTTCTTT. Its translation: CASSQGLQRTNTEAFF.

The chain has TRBV10-3 and TRBJ2-7, with D possibly TRBD1 on 5 matching bases. The V and J ends lost 6 bases and 1 base respectively, with 10 bases between them. The germline CDR1 and CDR2 sequences are ENHRY and SYGVKD. The CDR3 covers 13 residues. This chain's CDR3 is CAIRTDRSYEQYF. CDR3 coding DNA: TGTGCCATCAGAACCGACAGATCCTACGAGCAGTACTTC.

CDR3: CASSLGQGWEQYF. Here the CDR3 DNA reads TGTGCCAGCAGCTTGGGACAGGGGTGGGAGCAGTACTTC. V and J are TRBV11-1 and TRBJ2-7, with TRBD1 matching over 10 bases. Germline CDR1 and CDR2: SGHAT and FQDESV (reference sequence). The CDR3 is 13 amino acids. The V gene end was trimmed by 3 bases and the J gene end by 7 bases; junction bases not matched to a gene: 3.

For the CDR3, the DNA is TGTGCCAGCAGTTACAGGGGAAGGGGCTATGGCTACACCTTC. This gives the protein CASSYRGRGYGYTF. This chain links TRBV6-6 with TRBJ1-2; perhaps TRBD1 as D (5 bases). From germline, CDR1 is MNHNY and CDR2 SVGAGI (reference sequence). The V gene lost 2 bases and the J gene lost 4 bases, with 11 bases spanning the gap. CDR3 length equals 14 residues.

The chain uses TRBV5-1 and TRBJ1-1, with D possibly being TRBD1 (5 bases). Per germline, CDR1 SGHRS and CDR2 YFSETQ. Trimming removed 0 bases from V and 3 bases from J, with 15 bases in between. CDR3 length: 16 amino acids. For the CDR3, the DNA is TGCGCCAGCAGCTTGGGGGCAGGGAGACTGGACACTGAAGCTTTCTTT. Its protein product is CASSLGAGRLDTEAFF.

The J gene is TRBJ2-1, the V gene TRBV7-2; 11 nucleotides agree with TRBD2. Looked up from germline, CDR1 is SGHTA and CDR2 is FQGNSA. The junction had 3 bases not matched to a gene; V was cut back by 0 bases and J by 8 bases. The CDR3 is 15 amino acids. The CDR3 DNA reads TGTGCCAGCAGCTTAGCGCTAGCGGGAGGCCATGAGCAGTTCTTC. Encoded protein: CASSLALAGGHEQFF.

The gene calls are TRBV6-5 and TRBJ1-5; weak D call: TRBD1 (6 bases). CDR1 is MNHEY, CDR2 SVGAGI, per germline. CDR3 length: 15 residues. V dropped 4 bases and J dropped 0 bases, with 10 bases sitting between them. CDR3 in amino acids: CASSFRGSSNQPQHF. The DNA of the CDR3 is TGTGCCAGCAGTTTCAGGGGTTCTAGCAATCAGCCCCAGCATTTT.

The V call is TRBV6-5, the J call TRBJ2-2; a weak D match, TRBD1 (6 bases). This CDR3 region has 14 residues. The germline V gene has CDR1 MNHEY and CDR2 SVGAGI. Between the trimmed V and J ends, which lost 7 bases and 2 bases, there was a span of 11 bases. The CDR3 here is CASTRDTNTGELFF. CDR3 DNA: TGTGCCAGCACCCGGGACACCAACACCGGGGAGCTGTTTTTT.

This rearrangement joins TRBV7-8 to TRBJ2-7, with 7 bases that match TRBD1. There are 16 residues in the CDR3. After removal of 3 bases from V and 0 bases from J, the junction contained 8 bases not matched to a gene. Germline V gene sequence: CDR1 SGHVS, CDR2 FQNEAQ. The CDR3 here is CASSFWTGDYSYEQYF. Written as DNA, the CDR3 is TGTGCCAGCAGCTTCTGGACAGGCGATTACTCCTACGAGCAGTACTTC.

The chain recombines TRBV10-3 with TRBJ2-1; D gene uncertain. The CDR3 length is 14 residues. Trimming cost V 11 bases and J 4 bases, with 18 bases left between them. The germline gives CDR1 ENHRY, CDR2 SYGVKD. This chain's CDR3 is CASSVDASYNEQFF. The CDR3 bases are TGTGCCTCCTCGGTGGACGCGAGTTACAATGAGCAGTTCTTC.

The chain joins TRBV27 to TRBJ2-7; the D is unclear. CDR3 length: 14 residues. V was pared by 5 bases and J by 6 bases, with 17 bases between. Germline V gives CDR1 MNHEY, CDR2 SMNVEV (reference sequence). The CDR3 protein is CASSASGLGGEQYF. CDR3 sequence (DNA): TGTGCCAGCAGTGCCTCCGGGTTAGGTGGCGAGCAGTACTTC.

This chain links TRBV25-1 with TRBJ2-3; a possible D gene is TRBD1 (7 bases). Germline V gene sequence: CDR1 MGHDK, CDR2 SYGVNS. The CDR3 extends over 16 amino acids. V lost 2 bases to trimming and J lost 2 bases, with 14 bases between them. The DNA for the CDR3 is TGTGCCAGCAGTGAACCGCGGGACAGCCCCACAGATACGCAGTATTTT. Encoded protein: CASSEPRDSPTDTQYF.